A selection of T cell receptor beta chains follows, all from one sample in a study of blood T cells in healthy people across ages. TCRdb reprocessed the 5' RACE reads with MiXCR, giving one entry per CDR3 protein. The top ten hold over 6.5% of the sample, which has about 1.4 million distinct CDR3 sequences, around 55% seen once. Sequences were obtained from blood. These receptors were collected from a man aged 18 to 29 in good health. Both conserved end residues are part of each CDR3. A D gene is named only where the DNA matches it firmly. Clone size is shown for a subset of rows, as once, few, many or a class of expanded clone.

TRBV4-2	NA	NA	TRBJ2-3	TGTGCCAGCAGCCATGACGCAGATACGCAGTATTTT	CASSHDADTQYF
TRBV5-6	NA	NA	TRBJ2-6	TGTGCCAGCAGCTTATACGGGGTGGCTGGGGCCAACGTCCTGACTTTC	CASSLYGVAGANVLTF
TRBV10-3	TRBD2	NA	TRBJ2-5	TGTGCCATCAGTGGGTCTGGTAGCGGGCAAGAGACCCAGTACTTC	CAISGSGSGQETQYF
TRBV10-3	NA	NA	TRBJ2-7	TGTGCCATCAGTGACAATTACGAGCAGTACTTC	CAISDNYEQYF
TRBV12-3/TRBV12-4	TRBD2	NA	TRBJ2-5	TGTGCCAGCAGTTTAAAGGGCGGGAGTGCCTACCAAGAGACCCAGTACTTC	CASSLKGGSAYQETQYF
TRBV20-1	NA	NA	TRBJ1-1	TGCAGTGCCGTGATAAACACTGAAGCTTTCTTT	CSAVINTEAFF
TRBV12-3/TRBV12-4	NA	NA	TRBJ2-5	TGTGCCAGCAGTTCCCAAGCTGGGGGGCGCGATGGGACCCAGTACTTC	CASSSQAGGRDGTQYF
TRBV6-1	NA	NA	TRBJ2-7	TGTGCCAGCAGTGGGTTTCAATCCTACGAGCAGTACTTC	CASSGFQSYEQYF
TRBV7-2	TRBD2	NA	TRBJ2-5	TGTGCCAGCAGTTCAACTAGCGGGGGGGCCTTAGAGACCCAGTACTTC	CASSSTSGGALETQYF
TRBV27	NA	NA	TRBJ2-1	TGTGCCAGCTCAAACAGGGATGAGCAGTTCTTC	CASSNRDEQFF
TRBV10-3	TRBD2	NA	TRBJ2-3	TGTGCCATCGGACTAGCGGGCACAGATACGCAGTATTTT	CAIGLAGTDTQYF
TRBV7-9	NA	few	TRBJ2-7	TGTGCCAGCAGTCCCACGGAAACCTACGAGCAGTACTTC	CASSPTETYEQYF
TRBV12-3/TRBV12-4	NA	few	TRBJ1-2	TGTGCCAGCAGTTTAGGGGGACGGTCCTATGGCTACACCTTC	CASSLGGRSYGYTF
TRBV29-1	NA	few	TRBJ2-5	TGCAGCGTTGACCGAGGGGGCCAAGAGACCCAGTACTTC	CSVDRGGQETQYF
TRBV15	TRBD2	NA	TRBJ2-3	TGTGCCACCAAGCTAGCGGAGGTCACAGATACGCAGTATTTT	CATKLAEVTDTQYF
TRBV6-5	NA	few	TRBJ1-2	TGTGCCAGCACTCGATATCACCGCGCCAACTATGGCTACACCTTC	CASTRYHRANYGYTF
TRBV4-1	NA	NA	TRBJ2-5	TGCGCCAGCAGCCAAGGTATAGAGGTCCAAGAGACCCAGTACTTC	CASSQGIEVQETQYF
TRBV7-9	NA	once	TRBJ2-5	TGTGCCAGCAGCTTAGCGAGTCGGGACATACTTAAAGAGACCCAGTACTTC	CASSLASRDILKETQYF
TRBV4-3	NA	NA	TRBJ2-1	TGCGCCAGCAGCCAAGAGATCAGCTCCTACAATGAGCAGTTCTTC	CASSQEISSYNEQFF
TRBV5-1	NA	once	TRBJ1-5	TGCGCCAGCAGCAGGGGGGAGGGCAATCAGCCCCAGCATTTT	CASSRGEGNQPQHF
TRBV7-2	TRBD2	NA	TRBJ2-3	TGTGCCAGCCCGCGTAGCGGGGAGGTTACAGATACGCAGTATTTT	CASPRSGEVTDTQYF
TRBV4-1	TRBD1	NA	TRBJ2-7	TGCGCCAGCGGCCAAGAGAGACAGGGACACTCCTACGAGCAGTACTTC	CASGQERQGHSYEQYF
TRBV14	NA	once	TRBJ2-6	TGTGCCAGCAGCAAGTTAGGGATACTCTCTGGGGCCAACGTCCTGACTTTC	CASSKLGILSGANVLTF
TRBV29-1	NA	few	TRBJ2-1	TGCAGCGTTGGACCGGGTAGTGGACATGAGCAGTTCTTC	CSVGPGSGHEQFF
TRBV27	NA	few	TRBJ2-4	TGTGCCAGGGGGGGAGACATTCAGTACTTC	CARGGDIQYF
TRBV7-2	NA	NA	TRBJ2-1	TGTGCCAGCAGCCAGCGGTGGGGCTCCTACAATGAGCAGTTCTTC	CASSQRWGSYNEQFF
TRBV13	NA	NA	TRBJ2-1	TGTGCCAGCAGCTTAGGTTTGGGGGGCGCGGGGAATGAGCAGTTCTTC	CASSLGLGGAGNEQFF
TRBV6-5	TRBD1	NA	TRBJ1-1	TGTGCCAGCAGCAGGACAGGGATGGCTTTCTTT	CASSRTGMAFF
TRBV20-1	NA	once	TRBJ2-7	TGCAGTGCGGCATTCCTGAGTCGAAGAACCTACGAGCAGTACTTC	CSAAFLSRRTYEQYF